This T cell receptor (beta chain) was recorded in a study of human T cells and chemical hapten exposure. This CDR3 comprises 14 residues. Germline values: CDR1 SGHDT, CDR2 YYEEEE. Trimming took 4 bases from V and 6 from J; bases not matched to a gene: 9. This clonotype was counted many times. Time point meaning: pre-sensitization, week 0. Treatment indicated: therapeutic diphenylcyclopropenone sensitization with weekly scalp DPC. Single cDNA molecules in the library carried unique molecular identifiers attached during preparation. TCRdb reanalysed the RACE reads using MiXCR and keeps one entry per CDR3 protein. This table has around 330,000 distinct CDR3 sequences, around 5% appearing once.

This TCR was recovered from a woman aged 18-29 years with alopecia areata. Some clones in this sample may be carry-over from other donors' samples. This chain connects TRBV5-6 to TRBJ1-2; 7 bases line up with TRBD1. This specimen consisted of whole blood, obtained in connection with sensitization to the hapten diphenylcyclopropenone (DPC). The CDR3 spells CASSRKTGWDGYTF. The CDR3 DNA reads TGTGCCAGCAGCCGCAAGACAGGGTGGGATGGCTACACCTTC.